This is a list of T cell receptor beta chains from one sample in a study of cytomegalovirus exposure and HLA in healthy donors. Assay used: immunoSEQ multiplex PCR; TCRdb lists only in-frame clones, some missing. The sample holds more than 85,000 clones, around 81% seen once. Sample: PBMCs. These receptors were taken from a woman under 40 in good health and CMV-seronegative. Both conserved end residues are part of each CDR3. The D gene is left open where the match is weak. A row's size may be missing; if present it is once, few, many or a size class.

J	D	V	size	DNA	CDR3
TRBJ2-7	TRBD1	TRBV30	NA	TGTGCCTGGGGCAAGGGACAGACCCTCTCCTACGAGCAGTACTTC	CAWGKGQTLSYEQYF
TRBJ2-1	TRBD1	TRBV6-5	NA	TGTGCCAGCAGTTTCACCGGGACAGGGGTCGGTCAGCAGTTCTTC	CASSFTGTGVGQQFF
TRBJ2-5	NA	TRBV6-6	NA	TGTGCCAGCAGGGGCAGTGAGACCCAGTACTTC	CASRGSETQYF
TRBJ2-7	NA	TRBV6-1	NA	TGTGCCAGTGTCCCGGGACAAACCTACGAGCAGTACTTC	CASVPGQTYEQYF
TRBJ2-1	NA	TRBV6-5	NA	TGTGCCAGCAGTTCGGGACTGTCCAATGAGCAGTTCTTC	CASSSGLSNEQFF
TRBJ2-1	NA	TRBV4-1	NA	TGCGCCAGCAGCCAAGATACGAGGGACAATGAGCAGTTCTTC	CASSQDTRDNEQFF
TRBJ2-1	TRBD2	TRBV11-2	once	TGTGCCAGCAGCTTAGGGGGAGCGGGAGCCTTTAGGAATGAGCAGTTCTTC	CASSLGGAGAFRNEQFF
TRBJ2-7	TRBD2	TRBV4-1	NA	TGCGCCAGCAGCCAAGTTGGCGGGAGTAGATACGAGCAGTACTTC	CASSQVGGSRYEQYF
TRBJ2-1	TRBD1	TRBV5-1	NA	TGCGCCACCCGGACAGGGGGGGTTAATGATGAGCAGTTCTTC	CATRTGGVNDEQFF
TRBJ1-2	TRBD1	TRBV10-3	NA	TGTGCCAGCAGTTACTCGACAGGGTTCAACTATGGCTACACCTTC	CASSYSTGFNYGYTF
TRBJ2-7	NA	TRBV7-9	NA	TGTGCCAGCAGCAGAGGGTCTGGGCGAGACGAGCAGTACTTC	CASSRGSGRDEQYF
TRBJ2-3	TRBD2	TRBV7-2	NA	TGTGCCAGCAGCAGACCCGGGGGGGCAGATACGCAGTATTTT	CASSRPGGADTQYF
TRBJ2-6	TRBD2	TRBV7-2	NA	TGTGCCAGCAGCTTAGTAGCGGGAGGTCTCTCTGGGGCCAACGTCCTGACTTTC	CASSLVAGGLSGANVLTF
TRBJ2-7	TRBD1	TRBV5-6	NA	TGTGCCAGCAGCCGAACGACAGGGACCGAGCAGTACTTC	CASSRTTGTEQYF
TRBJ2-2	NA	TRBV25-1	NA	TGTGCCAGCAGTGATCCAGCGGGTTACACCGGGGAGCTGTTTTTT	CASSDPAGYTGELFF
TRBJ2-2	NA	TRBV12-2	NA	TGTGCAAGTCGTCCCCTCCTCCGGGCCGGGGAGCTGTTTTTT	CASRPLLRAGELFF
TRBJ2-7	NA	TRBV19	medium-sized	TGTGCCAGTACACAGACTCGCGGGGTAGGGGAGCAGTACTTC	CASTQTRGVGEQYF
TRBJ2-7	NA	TRBV28	NA	TGTGCCAGCAGTCCGCTCGACAGAGGACAATACGAGCAGTACTTC	CASSPLDRGQYEQYF
TRBJ1-2	TRBD1	TRBV5-1	NA	TGCGCCAGCAGCGCCGGACAGGGAAATAACTATGGCTACACCTTC	CASSAGQGNNYGYTF
TRBJ2-1	NA	TRBV27	NA	TGTGCCAGCAGTTTATCGAAGGAGCCTCTCTCCTACAATGAGCAGTTCTTC	CASSLSKEPLSYNEQFF
TRBJ2-7	NA	TRBV2	NA	TGTGCCAGCAGTGTGGACAGCGGGATAGGAAACGAGCAGTACTTC	CASSVDSGIGNEQYF
TRBJ2-7	TRBD2	TRBV2	NA	TGTGCCAGGAGTACTAGCGGGAGCCGCGAGCAGTACTTC	CARSTSGSREQYF
TRBJ2-1	TRBD2	TRBV7-9	once	TGTGCCAGCAGCTTCACTAGCGGACGGTACAATGAGCAGTTCTTC	CASSFTSGRYNEQFF
TRBJ2-7	TRBD1	TRBV27	NA	TGTGCCAGCAAAGAGACAGGGGACTACGAGCAGTACTTC	CASKETGDYEQYF
TRBJ2-7	TRBD2	TRBV6-5	few	TGTGCCAGCTGGACTAGCGGGGGGAGGGGGCAGTACTTC	CASWTSGGRGQYF
TRBJ2-3	NA	TRBV9	NA	TGTGCCAGCAGCGTAGCAGGGACTAGCACAGATACGCAGTATTTT	CASSVAGTSTDTQYF
TRBJ2-7	TRBD2	TRBV5-1	NA	TGCGCCAGCAGCTTGGGGGCGAGCGGGAGGCTCTCCTACGAGCAGTACTTC	CASSLGASGRLSYEQYF
TRBJ2-2	TRBD2	TRBV27	NA	TGTGCCAGCAGTGGATATAGCGGGAGGGCGAACACCGGGGAGCTGTTTTTT	CASSGYSGRANTGELFF
TRBJ2-5	TRBD2	TRBV2	NA	TGTGCCAGTCGACTAGCGGGAGCGCGCGAGACCCAGTACTTC	CASRLAGARETQYF
TRBJ2-1	TRBD1	TRBV14	NA	TGTGCCAGCAGCCGACCGGGACAGGGGCGAAATGAGCAGTTCTTC	CASSRPGQGRNEQFF
TRBJ2-6	NA	TRBV6-1	NA	TGTGCCAGCAGACCTGGGGCCCCTGGGGCCAACGTCCTGACTTTC	CASRPGAPGANVLTF
TRBJ2-7	NA	TRBV6-5	once	TGTGCCAGCAGTTACAACAGTAGAGACGAGCAGTACTTC	CASSYNSRDEQYF
TRBJ2-3	NA	TRBV5-1	NA	TGCGCCAGCAGCCAGACATACCGCACAGATACGCAGTATTTT	CASSQTYRTDTQYF
TRBJ1-3	NA	TRBV7-2	NA	TGTGCCAGCAGCTTAGGGTCGGTAAGCTCTGGAAACACCATATATTTT	CASSLGSVSSGNTIYF
TRBJ2-7	NA	TRBV6-5	once	TGTGCCAGCAGTTACGGGCGGGGACCATACGAGCAGTACTTC	CASSYGRGPYEQYF
TRBJ2-7	TRBD2	TRBV7-2	NA	TGTGCCAGCAGCTTCGGGACTAGCGGGAGGGGTGAGCAGTACTTC	CASSFGTSGRGEQYF
TRBJ1-6	TRBD1	TRBV5-1	once	TGCGCCAGCAGCTTGAGAGACAGGGTTTCTAATTCACCCCTCCACTTT	CASSLRDRVSNSPLHF
TRBJ1-6	NA	TRBV21-1	NA	TGTGCCAGCAACCGGCAGGGTCTCGTCACACCCCTCCACTTT	CASNRQGLVTPLHF
TRBJ2-2	NA	TRBV18	few	TGTGCCAGCTCACCACTTTCGACAGACCTATCGGCCGGGGAGCTGTTTTTT	CASSPLSTDLSAGELFF
TRBJ2-3	NA	TRBV7-3	NA	TGTGCCAGCAGCTTAAGGAGGGGAGATACGCAGTATTTT	CASSLRRGDTQYF